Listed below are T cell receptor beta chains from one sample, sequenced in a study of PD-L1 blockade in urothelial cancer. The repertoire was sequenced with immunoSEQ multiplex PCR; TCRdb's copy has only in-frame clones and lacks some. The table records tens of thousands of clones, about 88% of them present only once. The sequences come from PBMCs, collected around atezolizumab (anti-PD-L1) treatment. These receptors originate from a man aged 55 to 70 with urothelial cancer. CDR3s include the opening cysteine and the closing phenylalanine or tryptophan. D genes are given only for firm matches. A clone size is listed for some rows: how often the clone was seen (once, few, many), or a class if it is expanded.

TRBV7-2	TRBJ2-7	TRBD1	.	TGTGCCAGCAGCTTAGTAGTAGTTCCGGGACAGGGAGGTGTGGGGCAGTACTTC	CASSLVVVPGQGGVGQYF
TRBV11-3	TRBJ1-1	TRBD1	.	TGTGCCAGCAACCGGGGACAGCTAGCGCCGAACACTGAAGCTTTCTTT	CASNRGQLAPNTEAFF
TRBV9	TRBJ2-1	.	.	TGTGCCAGCAGCGTAGGACCGGGGATCAATGAGCAGTTCTTC	CASSVGPGINEQFF
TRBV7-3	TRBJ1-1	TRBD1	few	TGTGCCAGCAGCACCCGCCACAGGGGAGAGACTGAAGCTTTCTTT	CASSTRHRGETEAFF
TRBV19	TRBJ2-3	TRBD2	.	TGTGCCAGTAGTACTAGCGGGAGAGATACGCAGTATTTT	CASSTSGRDTQYF
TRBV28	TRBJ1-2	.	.	TGTGCCAGCAGTGGGGACACCCCGCGCTACACCTTC	CASSGDTPRYTF
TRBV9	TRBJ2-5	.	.	TGTGCCAGCAGCGTGGGGGGAGGGGGGACCGGGGAGACCCAGTACTTC	CASSVGGGGTGETQYF
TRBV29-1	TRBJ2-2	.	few	TGCAGCGCCATAGTTAACACCGGGGAGCTGTTTTTT	CSAIVNTGELFF
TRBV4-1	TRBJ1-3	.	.	TGCGCCAGCAGACACAACGCAGGCTCTGGAAACACCATATATTTT	CASRHNAGSGNTIYF
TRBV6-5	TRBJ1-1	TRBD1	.	TGTGCCAGCAGGAGGGACAGTGATAACACTGAAGCTTTCTTT	CASRRDSDNTEAFF
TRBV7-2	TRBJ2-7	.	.	TGTGCCAGCAGCTTCAGCTCCTACGAGCAGTACTTC	CASSFSSYEQYF
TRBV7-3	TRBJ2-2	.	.	TGTGCCAGCAGTACAGGGTCCAACACCGGGGAGCTGTTTTTT	CASSTGSNTGELFF
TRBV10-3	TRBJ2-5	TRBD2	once	TGTGCCATCAGTGCGCTGTCGGTCGGACTAGCGGGAGTTGAGGAGACCCAGTACTTC	CAISALSVGLAGVEETQYF
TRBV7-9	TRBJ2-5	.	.	TGTGCCAGCAGCTTAGCGGAGGCCACCGAGACCCAGTACTTC	CASSLAEATETQYF
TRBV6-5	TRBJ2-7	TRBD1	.	TGTGCCAGCAGTTCGCCCGGGACAGGAATCTACGAGCAGTACTTC	CASSSPGTGIYEQYF
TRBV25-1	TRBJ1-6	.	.	TGTGCCAGCAATAGTAACAGGGATGTCTATAATTCACCCCTCCACTTT	CASNSNRDVYNSPLHF
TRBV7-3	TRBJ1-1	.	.	TGTGCCAGCAGCCGAGGGCGGGAGAACACTGAAGCTTTCTTT	CASSRGRENTEAFF
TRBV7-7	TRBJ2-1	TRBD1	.	TGTGCTAGCAGCTCGGACAGGGCGCATGAGCAGTTCTTC	CASSSDRAHEQFF
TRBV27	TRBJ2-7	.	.	TGTGCCAGCTCCCGACAGGACCCCTACGAGCAGTACTTC	CASSRQDPYEQYF
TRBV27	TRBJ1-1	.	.	TGTGCCAGCAGATTCACCCCCCGGGGCACTGAAGCTTTCTTT	CASRFTPRGTEAFF
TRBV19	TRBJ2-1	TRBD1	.	TGTGCCAGTATGAAGAGAGGGACAGGGGGTAGCGGGAGCTCCTACAATGAGCAGTTCTTC	CASMKRGTGGSGSSYNEQFF
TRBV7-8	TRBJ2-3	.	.	TGTGCCAGCAGCTTCGGGGGGCTAAGCGAGGCAGATACGCAGTATTTT	CASSFGGLSEADTQYF
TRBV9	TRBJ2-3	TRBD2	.	TGTGCCAGCGGGGGGGGGACCGCATTCACAGATACGCAGTATTTT	CASGGGTAFTDTQYF
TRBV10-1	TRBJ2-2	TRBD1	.	TGCGCCAGCAGTGAGCCAGGGGGCCGGGGCACCGGGGAGCTGTTTTTT	CASSEPGGRGTGELFF
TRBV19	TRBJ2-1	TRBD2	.	TGTGCCAGTACCCTGACTAGCGGGATTCTCAATGAGCAGTTCTTC	CASTLTSGILNEQFF
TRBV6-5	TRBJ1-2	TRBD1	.	TGTGCCAGCAGTTACCGCGGGACAGAGTATGGCTACACCTTC	CASSYRGTEYGYTF
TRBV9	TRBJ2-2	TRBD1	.	TGTGCCAGCAGCCCCGGACAGGGGGCGAACACCGGGGAGCTGTTTTTT	CASSPGQGANTGELFF
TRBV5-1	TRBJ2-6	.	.	TGCGCCAGCAGTACAGACGGCCCGAACTCTGGGGCCAACGTCCTGACTTTC	CASSTDGPNSGANVLTF
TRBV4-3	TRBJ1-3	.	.	TGCGCCAGCAGCCAGAGCGTTGGCAGTGGGGGAAACACCATATATTTT	CASSQSVGSGGNTIYF
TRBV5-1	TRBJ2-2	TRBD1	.	TGCGCCAGCAGCTCCTCGACAGGGATGGGCGGGGAGCTGTTTTTT	CASSSSTGMGGELFF
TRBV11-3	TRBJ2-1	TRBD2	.	TGTGCCAGCAGCTTAAGTTCTAGCGGGAGGGGGAATGAGCAGTTCTTC	CASSLSSSGRGNEQFF
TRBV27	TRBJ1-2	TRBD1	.	TGTGCCAGCAGTTCAAAGGGAGGACAGGGACTGGGCTATGGCTACACCTTC	CASSSKGGQGLGYGYTF
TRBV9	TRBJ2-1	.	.	TGTGCCAGCAGCGTAGGGGGAACAGGCTCCTACAATGAGCAGTTCTTC	CASSVGGTGSYNEQFF
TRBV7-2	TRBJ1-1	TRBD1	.	TGTGCCAGCAGCTTAGATCGACAGGGGGGTGAAGCTTTCTTT	CASSLDRQGGEAFF
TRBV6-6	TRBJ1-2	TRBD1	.	TGTGCCAGCAGTTACTTCCTCCAGGGGGCAATGCGCGGCTACACCTTC	CASSYFLQGAMRGYTF
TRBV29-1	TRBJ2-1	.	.	TGCAGCGTTGACGGAAGACAGGTGGGCAATGAGCAGTTCTTC	CSVDGRQVGNEQFF
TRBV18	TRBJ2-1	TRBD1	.	TGTGCCAGCTCACCGGCTGAGCAGGGGGTTGACAATGAGCAGTTCTTC	CASSPAEQGVDNEQFF
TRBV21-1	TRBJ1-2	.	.	TGTGCCAGCCGGACAGGGGTAAACTATGGCTACACCTTC	CASRTGVNYGYTF
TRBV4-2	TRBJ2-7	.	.	TGTGCCAGCAGCCAATATAGTTCCTACGAGCAGTACTTC	CASSQYSSYEQYF
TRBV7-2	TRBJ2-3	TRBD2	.	TGTGCCAGCAGCTTTTTTAGCGGGGGTATAGATACGCAGTATTTT	CASSFFSGGIDTQYF
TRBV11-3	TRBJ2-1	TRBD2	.	TGTGCCAGCAGCTCCCGGTGGTCGGGGGGGCCTACGAGCTCCTACAATGAGCAGTTCTTC	CASSSRWSGGPTSSYNEQFF
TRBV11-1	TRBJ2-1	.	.	TGTGCCAGCAGCCACCTATACAATGAGCAGTTCTTC	CASSHLYNEQFF
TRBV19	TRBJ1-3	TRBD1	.	TGTGCCAGTAGTTCACGACAGGGGGCCGGCGGAAACACCATATATTTT	CASSSRQGAGGNTIYF
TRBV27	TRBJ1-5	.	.	TGTGCCAGCAGTTTAGATCGCGGCAATCAGCCCCAGCATTTT	CASSLDRGNQPQHF
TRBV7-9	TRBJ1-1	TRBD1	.	TGTGCCAGCAGCTTAGCTGGTGGACAGGGGGCTGAAGCTTTCTTT	CASSLAGGQGAEAFF
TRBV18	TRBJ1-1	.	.	TGTGCCAGCCGTTTCGCGCAGAACACTGAAGCTTTCTTT	CASRFAQNTEAFF
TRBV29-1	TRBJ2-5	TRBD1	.	TGCAGCGCTCGTCAGGGGGCGGGAGAGACCCAGTACTTC	CSARQGAGETQYF
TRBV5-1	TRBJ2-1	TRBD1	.	TGCGCCAGCAGCCCGGAGGGACAGGACTACAATGAGCAGTTCTTC	CASSPEGQDYNEQFF